The rows below give T cell receptor beta chains drawn from one sample of a study of T cells in Graves' hyperthyroidism and ophthalmopathy. TCRdb redid the calling of the multiplex PCR reads with MiXCR, one entry per CDR3 protein. The table shows under 400,000 distinct CDR3 sequences, with roughly 13% occurring only once. The sequenced sample consisted of blood. All receptors come from a woman younger than 30 with Graves' hyperthyroidism. Both conserved end residues are part of each CDR3. D genes are given only for firm matches. Size values are once, few and many counts, or a class for expanded clones, and some rows have none.

d_call: -
v_call: TRBV2
j_call: TRBJ2-3
clone_size: many
cdr3_aa: CASSIGTQYF
cdr3_nt: TGTGCCTCTTCGATCGGAACGCAGTATTTT

d_call: TRBD1
v_call: TRBV6-1
j_call: TRBJ2-6
clone_size: few
cdr3_aa: CASTGQALSSGANVLTF
cdr3_nt: TGTGCCAGTACGGGACAGGCCCTCTCCTCTGGGGCCAACGTCCTGACTTTC

d_call: -
v_call: TRBV7-2
j_call: TRBJ2-5
clone_size: once
cdr3_aa: CASIPRNTGIQETQYF
cdr3_nt: TGTGCCAGCATCCCTCGAAACACCGGGATCCAAGAGACCCAGTACTTC

d_call: -
v_call: TRBV4-2
j_call: TRBJ2-5
clone_size: -
cdr3_aa: CASSQEGGTVAQYF
cdr3_nt: TGTGCCAGCAGCCAAGAAGGAGGGACAGTAGCCCAGTACTTC

d_call: -
v_call: TRBV20-1
j_call: TRBJ1-2
clone_size: many
cdr3_aa: CSASDRFAYGYTF
cdr3_nt: TGCAGTGCTAGCGACAGGTTTGCCTATGGCTACACCTTC

d_call: -
v_call: TRBV10-3
j_call: TRBJ1-2
clone_size: -
cdr3_aa: CAISESAGSGGYTF
cdr3_nt: TGTGCCATCAGTGAGTCGGCCGGGTCGGGTGGCTACACCTTC

d_call: TRBD2
v_call: TRBV2
j_call: TRBJ2-2
clone_size: -
cdr3_aa: CASRLAAPGELFF
cdr3_nt: TGTGCCAGCCGACTAGCGGCCCCCGGGGAGCTGTTTTTT

d_call: TRBD1
v_call: TRBV6-1
j_call: TRBJ1-2
clone_size: many
cdr3_aa: CASTGTVGGYTF
cdr3_nt: TGTGCCAGCACGGGGACAGTGGGCGGCTACACCTTC

d_call: TRBD2
v_call: TRBV20-1
j_call: TRBJ2-5
clone_size: many
cdr3_aa: CSARTSGGQETQYF
cdr3_nt: TGCAGTGCTAGGACTAGCGGGGGCCAAGAGACCCAGTACTTC

d_call: -
v_call: TRBV27
j_call: TRBJ1-1
clone_size: many
cdr3_aa: CASRNLGNTEAFF
cdr3_nt: TGTGCCAGCAGAAATCTCGGGAACACTGAAGCTTTCTTT

d_call: TRBD2
v_call: TRBV20-1
j_call: TRBJ2-1
clone_size: many
cdr3_aa: CSARGTSDSSSYNEQFF
cdr3_nt: TGCAGTGCTAGGGGGACTAGCGACTCGAGCTCCTACAATGAGCAGTTCTTC

d_call: TRBD1
v_call: TRBV24-1
j_call: TRBJ1-5
clone_size: many
cdr3_aa: CATSDGDSYSNQPQHF
cdr3_nt: TGTGCCACCAGTGATGGGGACAGCTATAGCAATCAGCCCCAGCATTTT

d_call: -
v_call: TRBV18
j_call: TRBJ1-1
clone_size: -
cdr3_aa: CASSPKSGTEAFF
cdr3_nt: TGTGCCAGCTCACCCAAATCAGGGACTGAAGCTTTCTTT

d_call: TRBD1
v_call: TRBV28
j_call: TRBJ1-5
clone_size: many
cdr3_aa: CASRRKQGANQPQHF
cdr3_nt: TGTGCCAGCAGACGAAAACAGGGGGCAAATCAGCCCCAGCATTTT

d_call: -
v_call: TRBV19
j_call: TRBJ1-2
clone_size: many
cdr3_aa: CASSNSRRSNYGYTF
cdr3_nt: TGTGCCAGTAGTAATTCCCGTAGGTCGAACTATGGCTACACCTTC

d_call: -
v_call: TRBV18
j_call: TRBJ2-7
clone_size: many
cdr3_aa: CASSSTANTYEQYF
cdr3_nt: TGTGCCAGCTCAAGTACAGCAAATACCTACGAGCAGTACTTC

d_call: TRBD1
v_call: TRBV20-1
j_call: TRBJ1-5
clone_size: many
cdr3_aa: CSAWGGQGPNQPQHF
cdr3_nt: TGCAGTGCCTGGGGGGGACAGGGACCCAATCAGCCCCAGCATTTT

d_call: -
v_call: TRBV2
j_call: TRBJ2-5
clone_size: many
cdr3_aa: CASSAGSQETQYF
cdr3_nt: TGTGCCAGCAGCGCGGGCAGTCAAGAGACCCAGTACTTC

d_call: TRBD2
v_call: TRBV9
j_call: TRBJ2-1
clone_size: many
cdr3_aa: CASSDPGGYNEQFF
cdr3_nt: TGTGCCAGCAGCGATCCGGGGGGCTACAATGAGCAGTTCTTC

d_call: TRBD2
v_call: TRBV19
j_call: TRBJ2-1
clone_size: many
cdr3_aa: CASSTSGFSSYNEQFF
cdr3_nt: TGTGCCAGTAGTACTAGCGGTTTTAGCTCCTACAATGAGCAGTTCTTC